The entry below describes one T cell receptor beta chain. The method was immunoSEQ multiplex PCR; TCRdb's version includes in-frame clones alone and lacks a portion of them. In the table there are about 31,000 clones, 85% to 95% of which are singletons. The CDR3 length is 15 residues. Germline V CDR1 and CDR2: LNHDA, SQIVND (reference sequence). Trimming took 7 bases from V and 7 from J, leaving 22 bases between them. The data were taken from a study of T cell changes during pregnancy in multiple sclerosis. Sequenced material: CD4+ T cells from peripheral blood mononuclear cells, taken in the second trimester of pregnancy. This chain links TRBV19 with TRBJ1-2; a weak D match, TRBD1 (5 bases). This receptor was identified in a female donor with multiple sclerosis, enrolled in a pregnancy study. The CDR3 nucleotides are TGTGCCAGTAACAAACAGGCGATCGGGGGGAGTGGCTACACCTTC. This gives the protein CASNKQAIGGSGYTF. Full variable domain (remainder filled in from reference TRBV19 and TRBJ1-2): DGGITQSPKYLFRKEGQNVTLSCEQNLNHDAMYWYRQDPGQGLRLIYYSQIVNDFQKGDIAEGYSVSREKKESFPLTVTSAQKNPTAFYLCASNKQAIGGSGYTFGSGTRLTVV.